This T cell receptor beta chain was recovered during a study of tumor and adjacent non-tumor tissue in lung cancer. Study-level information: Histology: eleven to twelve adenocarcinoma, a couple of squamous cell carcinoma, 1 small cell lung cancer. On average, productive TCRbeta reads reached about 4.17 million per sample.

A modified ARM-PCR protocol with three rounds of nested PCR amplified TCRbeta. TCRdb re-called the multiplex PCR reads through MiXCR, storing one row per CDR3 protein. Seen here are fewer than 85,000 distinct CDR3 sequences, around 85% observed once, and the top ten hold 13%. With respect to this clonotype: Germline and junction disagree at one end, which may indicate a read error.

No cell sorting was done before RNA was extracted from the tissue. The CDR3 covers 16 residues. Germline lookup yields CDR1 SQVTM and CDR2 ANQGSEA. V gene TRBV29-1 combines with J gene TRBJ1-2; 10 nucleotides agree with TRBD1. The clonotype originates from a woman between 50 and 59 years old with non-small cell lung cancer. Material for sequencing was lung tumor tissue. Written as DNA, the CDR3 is TGCAACGTTGAAGGTTGGGACAGGGGAGACCTCTATGGCTACACCTTC. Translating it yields CNVEGWDRGDLYGYTF.